This T cell receptor beta chain was sequenced for a study of CD8 T cells in Susac syndrome. V lost 5 bases to trimming and J lost 1 base, with 11 bases between them. The CDR3 is 14 residues long. Per germline, CDR1 MNHEY and CDR2 SVGAGI. Reverse transcription of about 0.45 to 1 ug RNA used random hexamers. TCR beta CDR3 was amplified by immunoSEQ covering 54 Vbeta and 13 Jbeta. TCRdb passed the immunoSEQ multiplex PCR reads through MiXCR, listing each CDR3 protein once. Of about 130,000 distinct CDR3 sequences in the sample, around 95% were seen once. The TCR originated in a human donor with Susac syndrome. The sample comprised CD8+ T cells from PBMCs. J is TRBJ1-1 and V is TRBV6-5, with D possibly TRBD1 on 6 matching bases. The CDR3, as DNA: TGTGCCAGCAGTACGGTAGGGGGGAACACTGAAGCTTTCTTT. It is translated as CASSTVGGNTEAFF.